This T cell receptor beta chain was documented in a study of blood T cell repertoires in COVID-19. Looking at the study overall: Samples came from the United States, Italy and Spain, spanning acute and convalescent COVID-19. The analysed material was cDNA or gDNA that came from T cells, B-cell-depleted T cells, or PBMCs.

Per the authors' pipeline: Amplifying reference gene primers gave estimates of nucleated cell counts. The data were produced by immunoSEQ multiplex PCR, yet TCRdb's version contains in-frame clones alone and is incomplete. That table supplies the V and J calls and clone size; D and trimming were determined from the DNA. The sample lists roughly 230,000 clones; over 70% were seen once. This clonotype originated in a man in his forties or fifties with active or convalescent COVID-19. Sequencing was performed on peripheral blood.

DNA of the CDR3: TGTGCCAGCAGCCCAACACCCGACAGGGTTGAGGAGCAGTACTTC. Residues: CASSPTPDRVEEQYF. This chain uses TRBV5-6 with TRBJ2-7, with 7 bases that match TRBD1. This CDR3 region has 15 residues. Losses at the gene ends were 4 bases for V and 7 bases for J; bases not matched to a gene: 14. Germline V gene data show CDR1 as SGHDT and CDR2 as YYEEEE.